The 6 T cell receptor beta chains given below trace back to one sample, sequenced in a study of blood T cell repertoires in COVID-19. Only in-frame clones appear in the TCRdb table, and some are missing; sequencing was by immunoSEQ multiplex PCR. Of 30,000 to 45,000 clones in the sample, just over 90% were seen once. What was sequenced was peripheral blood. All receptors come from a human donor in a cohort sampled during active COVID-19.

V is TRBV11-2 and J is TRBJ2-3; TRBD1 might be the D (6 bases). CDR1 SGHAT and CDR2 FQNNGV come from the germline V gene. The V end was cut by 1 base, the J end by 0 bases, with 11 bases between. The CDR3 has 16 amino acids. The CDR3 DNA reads TGTGCCAGCAGCTTAGCTGGGGGCGGTAGCACAGATACGCAGTATTTT. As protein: CASSLAGGGSTDTQYF.

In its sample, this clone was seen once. This chain's CDR3 is CASSSLGRVYQPQHF. CDR3 coding DNA: TGTGCCAGCAGTTCTTTGGGCAGGGTATATCAGCCCCAGCATTTT. V gene TRBV2 combines with J gene TRBJ1-5; possibly TRBD1 for D (5 bases). Trimming shortened V by 5 bases and J by 5 bases, and 16 bases separated the two germline ends. CDR1 and CDR2 (germline): SNHLY, FYNNEI. This CDR3 contains 15 residues.

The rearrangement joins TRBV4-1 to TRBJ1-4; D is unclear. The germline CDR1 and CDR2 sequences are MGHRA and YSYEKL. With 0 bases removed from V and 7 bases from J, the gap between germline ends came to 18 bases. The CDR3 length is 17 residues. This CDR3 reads CASSQDGWKGEGEKLFF. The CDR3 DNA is TGCGCCAGCAGCCAAGACGGTTGGAAGGGAGAGGGTGAAAAACTGTTTTTT.

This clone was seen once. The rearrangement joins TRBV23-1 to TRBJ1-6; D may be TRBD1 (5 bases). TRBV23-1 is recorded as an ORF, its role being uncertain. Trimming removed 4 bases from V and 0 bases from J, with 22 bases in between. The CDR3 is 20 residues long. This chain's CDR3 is CASSPKKRGGLSSYNSPLHF. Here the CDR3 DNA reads TGCGCCAGCAGTCCAAAAAAAAGGGGAGGGCTTAGCTCCTATAATTCACCCCTCCACTTT.

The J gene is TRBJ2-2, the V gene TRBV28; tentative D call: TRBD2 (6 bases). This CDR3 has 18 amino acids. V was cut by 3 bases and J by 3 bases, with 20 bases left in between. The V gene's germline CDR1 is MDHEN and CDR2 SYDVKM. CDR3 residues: CASSFQNRGKGYTGELFF. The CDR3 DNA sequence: TGTGCCAGCAGTTTTCAAAATCGGGGGAAGGGGTACACCGGGGAGCTGTTTTTT. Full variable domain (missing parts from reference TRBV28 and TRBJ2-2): DVKVTQSSRYLVKRTGEKVFLECVQDMDHENMFWYRQDPGLGLRLIYFSYDVKMKEKGDIPEGYSVSREKKERFSLILESASTNQTSMYLCASSFQNRGKGYTGELFFGEGSRLTVL.

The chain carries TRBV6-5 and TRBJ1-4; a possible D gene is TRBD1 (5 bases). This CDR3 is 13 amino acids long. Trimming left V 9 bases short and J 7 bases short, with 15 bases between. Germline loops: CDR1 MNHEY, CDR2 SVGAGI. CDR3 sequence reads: CASDRTKGEKLFF. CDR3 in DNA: TGTGCCAGTGACAGAACCAAGGGTGAAAAACTGTTTTTT.